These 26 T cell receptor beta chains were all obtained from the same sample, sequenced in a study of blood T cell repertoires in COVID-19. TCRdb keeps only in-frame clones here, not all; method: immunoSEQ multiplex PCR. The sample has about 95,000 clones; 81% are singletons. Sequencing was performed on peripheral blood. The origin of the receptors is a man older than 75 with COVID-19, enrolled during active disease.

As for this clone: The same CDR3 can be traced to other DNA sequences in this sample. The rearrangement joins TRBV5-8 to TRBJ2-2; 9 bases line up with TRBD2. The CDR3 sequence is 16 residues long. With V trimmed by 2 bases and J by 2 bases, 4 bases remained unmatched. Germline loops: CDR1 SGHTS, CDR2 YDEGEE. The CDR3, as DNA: TGTGCCAGCAGCTTCTTAGCGGGGGTAAACACCGGGGAGCTGTTTTTT. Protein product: CASSFLAGVNTGELFF.

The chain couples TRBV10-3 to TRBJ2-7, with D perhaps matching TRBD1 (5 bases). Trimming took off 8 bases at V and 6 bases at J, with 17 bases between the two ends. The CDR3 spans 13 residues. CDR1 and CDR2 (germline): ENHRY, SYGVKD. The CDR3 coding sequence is TGTGCCATCCGCCTGGTCAGGGATGGCGAGCAGTACTTC. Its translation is CAIRLVRDGEQYF.

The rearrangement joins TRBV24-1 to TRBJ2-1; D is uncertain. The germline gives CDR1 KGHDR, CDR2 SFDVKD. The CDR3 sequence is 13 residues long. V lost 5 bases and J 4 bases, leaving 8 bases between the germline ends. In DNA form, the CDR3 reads TGTGCCACCAGTGTTCCGGGTTACAATGAGCAGTTCTTC. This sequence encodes CATSVPGYNEQFF.

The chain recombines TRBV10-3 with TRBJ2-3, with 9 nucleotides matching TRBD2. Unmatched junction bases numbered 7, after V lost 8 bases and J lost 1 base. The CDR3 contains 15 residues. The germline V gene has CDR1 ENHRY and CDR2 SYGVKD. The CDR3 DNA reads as TGTGCCATCTCGGGGGCTAGCGGGGGCACAGATACGCAGTATTTT. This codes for CAISGASGGTDTQYF.

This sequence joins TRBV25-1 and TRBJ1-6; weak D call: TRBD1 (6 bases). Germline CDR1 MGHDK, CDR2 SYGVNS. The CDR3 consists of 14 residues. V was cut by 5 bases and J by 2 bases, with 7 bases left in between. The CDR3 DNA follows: TGTGCCAGCAGTAGGACAGCCTATAATTCACCCCTCCACTTT. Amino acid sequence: CASSRTAYNSPLHF.

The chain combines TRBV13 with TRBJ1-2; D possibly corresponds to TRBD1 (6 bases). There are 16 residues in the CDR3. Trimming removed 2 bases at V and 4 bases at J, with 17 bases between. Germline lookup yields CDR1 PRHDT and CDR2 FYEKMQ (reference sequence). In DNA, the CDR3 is TGTGCCAGCAGCTTACTGACAGGACCACATTCCTATGGCTACACCTTC. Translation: CASSLLTGPHSYGYTF.

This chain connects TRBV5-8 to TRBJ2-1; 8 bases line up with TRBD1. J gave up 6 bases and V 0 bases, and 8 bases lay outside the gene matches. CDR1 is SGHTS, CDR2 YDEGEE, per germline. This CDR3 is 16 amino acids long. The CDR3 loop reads CASSLARDRRSNEQFF. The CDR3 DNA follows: TGTGCCAGCAGCTTGGCCAGGGACAGGCGAAGCAATGAGCAGTTCTTC.

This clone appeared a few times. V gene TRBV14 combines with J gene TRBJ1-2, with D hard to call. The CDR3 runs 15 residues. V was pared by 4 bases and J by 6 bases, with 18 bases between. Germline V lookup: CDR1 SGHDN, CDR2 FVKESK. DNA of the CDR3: TGTGCCAGCAGCCGCCCGGCGGGTAGTATAGATGGCTACACCTTC. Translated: CASSRPAGSIDGYTF.

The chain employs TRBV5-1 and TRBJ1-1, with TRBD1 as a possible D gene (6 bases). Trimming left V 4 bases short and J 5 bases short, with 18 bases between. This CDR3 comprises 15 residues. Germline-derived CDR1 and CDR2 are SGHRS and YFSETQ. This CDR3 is CASSPSPYRETEAFF. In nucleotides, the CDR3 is TGCGCCAGCAGCCCATCTCCCTACAGGGAGACTGAAGCTTTCTTT.

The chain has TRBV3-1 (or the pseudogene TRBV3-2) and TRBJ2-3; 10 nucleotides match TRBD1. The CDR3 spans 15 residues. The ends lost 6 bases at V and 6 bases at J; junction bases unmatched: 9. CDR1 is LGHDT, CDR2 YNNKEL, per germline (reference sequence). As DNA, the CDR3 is TGTGCCAGCAGAATCAGACAGGGGGCTACGGATACGCAGTATTTT. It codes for CASRIRQGATDTQYF.

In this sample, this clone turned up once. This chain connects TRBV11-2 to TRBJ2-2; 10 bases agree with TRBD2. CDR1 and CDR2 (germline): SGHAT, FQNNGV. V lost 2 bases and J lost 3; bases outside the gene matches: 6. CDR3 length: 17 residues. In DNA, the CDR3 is TGTGCCAGCAGCTTATGGCCTAGCGGGAGAGACACCGGGGAGCTGTTTTTT. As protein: CASSLWPSGRDTGELFF.

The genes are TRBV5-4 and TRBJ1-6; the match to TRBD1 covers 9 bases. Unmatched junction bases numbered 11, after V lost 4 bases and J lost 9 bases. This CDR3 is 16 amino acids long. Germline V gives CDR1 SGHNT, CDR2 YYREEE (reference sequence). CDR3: CASSQMTATGGSPLHF. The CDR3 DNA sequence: TGTGCCAGCAGCCAAATGACAGCGACAGGGGGTTCACCCCTCCACTTT.

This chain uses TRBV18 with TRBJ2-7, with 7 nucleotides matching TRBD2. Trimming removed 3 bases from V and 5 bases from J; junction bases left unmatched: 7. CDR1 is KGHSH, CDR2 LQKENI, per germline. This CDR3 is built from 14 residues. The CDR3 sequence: CASSPGLVPDEQYF. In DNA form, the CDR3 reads TGTGCCAGCTCACCTGGACTAGTCCCAGACGAGCAGTACTTC.

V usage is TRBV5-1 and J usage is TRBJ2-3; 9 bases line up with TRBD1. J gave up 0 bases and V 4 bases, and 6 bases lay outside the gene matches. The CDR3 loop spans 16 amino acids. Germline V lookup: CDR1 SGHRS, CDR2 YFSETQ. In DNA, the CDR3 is TGCGCCAGCAGCGGAAGGACAGGGGCAAGCACAGATACGCAGTATTTT. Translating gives CASSGRTGASTDTQYF.

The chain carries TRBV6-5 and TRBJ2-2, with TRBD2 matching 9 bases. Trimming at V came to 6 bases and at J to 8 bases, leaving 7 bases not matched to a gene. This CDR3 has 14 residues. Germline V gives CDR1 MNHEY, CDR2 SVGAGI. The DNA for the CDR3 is TGTGCCAGCAGGACCTATAGCGGGAGTGGGGAGCTGTTTTTT. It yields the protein CASRTYSGSGELFF.

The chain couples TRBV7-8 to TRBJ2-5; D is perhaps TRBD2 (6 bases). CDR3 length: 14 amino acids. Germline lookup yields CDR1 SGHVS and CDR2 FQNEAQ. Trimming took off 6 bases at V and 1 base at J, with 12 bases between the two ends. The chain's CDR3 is CASRYGTVQETQYF. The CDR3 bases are TGTGCCAGCAGGTATGGGACTGTCCAAGAGACCCAGTACTTC.

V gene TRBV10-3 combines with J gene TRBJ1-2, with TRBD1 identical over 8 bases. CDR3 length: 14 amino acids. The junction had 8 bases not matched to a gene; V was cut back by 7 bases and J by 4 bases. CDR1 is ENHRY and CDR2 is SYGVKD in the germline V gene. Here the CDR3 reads CAITQTGEFYGYTF. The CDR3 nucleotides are TGTGCCATCACCCAGACAGGGGAGTTCTATGGCTACACCTTC.

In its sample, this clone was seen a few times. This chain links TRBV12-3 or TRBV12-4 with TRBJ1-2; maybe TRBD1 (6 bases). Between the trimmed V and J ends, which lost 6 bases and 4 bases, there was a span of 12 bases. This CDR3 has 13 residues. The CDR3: CASRVTGIYGYTF. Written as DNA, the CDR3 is TGTGCCAGCAGGGTCACAGGGATCTATGGCTACACCTTC.

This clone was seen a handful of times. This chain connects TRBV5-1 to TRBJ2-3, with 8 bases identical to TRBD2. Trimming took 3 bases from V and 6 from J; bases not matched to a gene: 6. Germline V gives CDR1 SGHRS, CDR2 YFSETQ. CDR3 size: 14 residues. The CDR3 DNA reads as TGCGCCAGCAGCTCCGGACTAGCAGTGGATACGCAGTATTTT. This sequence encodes CASSSGLAVDTQYF.

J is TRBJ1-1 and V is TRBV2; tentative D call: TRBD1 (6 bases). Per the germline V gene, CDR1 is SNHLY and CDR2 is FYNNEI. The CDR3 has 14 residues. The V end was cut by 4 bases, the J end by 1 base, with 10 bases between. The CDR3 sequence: CASSVGQANTEAFF. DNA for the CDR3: TGTGCCAGCAGTGTGGGACAAGCGAACACTGAAGCTTTCTTT.

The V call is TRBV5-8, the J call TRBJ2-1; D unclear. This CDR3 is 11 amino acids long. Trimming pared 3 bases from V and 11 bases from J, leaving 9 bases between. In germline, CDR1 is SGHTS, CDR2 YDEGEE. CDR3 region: CASSSVSQQFF. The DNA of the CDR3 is TGTGCCAGCAGCTCGGTGTCCCAGCAGTTCTTC.

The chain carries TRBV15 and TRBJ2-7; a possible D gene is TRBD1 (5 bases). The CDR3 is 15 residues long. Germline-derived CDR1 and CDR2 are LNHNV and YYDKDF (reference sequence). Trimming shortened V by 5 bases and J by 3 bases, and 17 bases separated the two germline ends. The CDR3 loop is CATSAQGQADYEQYF. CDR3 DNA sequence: TGTGCCACCAGCGCCCAGGGCCAAGCAGACTACGAGCAGTACTTC.

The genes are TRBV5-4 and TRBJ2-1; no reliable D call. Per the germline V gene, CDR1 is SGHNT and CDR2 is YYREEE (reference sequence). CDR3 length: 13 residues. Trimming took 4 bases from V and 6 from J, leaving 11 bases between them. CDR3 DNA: TGTGCCAGCAGCGCCCTCAACGGCAATGAGCAGTTCTTC. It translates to CASSALNGNEQFF.

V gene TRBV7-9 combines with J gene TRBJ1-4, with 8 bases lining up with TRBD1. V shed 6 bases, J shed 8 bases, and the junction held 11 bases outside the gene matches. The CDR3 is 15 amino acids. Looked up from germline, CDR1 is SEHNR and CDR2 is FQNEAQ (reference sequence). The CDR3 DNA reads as TGTGCCAGCAGTTCAGGGGGCGCAGTTGCCGAAAAACTGTTTTTT. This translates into CASSSGGAVAEKLFF.

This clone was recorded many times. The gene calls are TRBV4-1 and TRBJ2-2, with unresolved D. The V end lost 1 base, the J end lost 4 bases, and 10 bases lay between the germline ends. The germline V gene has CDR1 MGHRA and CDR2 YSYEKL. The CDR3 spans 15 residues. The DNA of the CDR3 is TGCGCCAGCAGCCAAGGTGATATGGCCACCGGGGAGCTGTTTTTT. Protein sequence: CASSQGDMATGELFF.

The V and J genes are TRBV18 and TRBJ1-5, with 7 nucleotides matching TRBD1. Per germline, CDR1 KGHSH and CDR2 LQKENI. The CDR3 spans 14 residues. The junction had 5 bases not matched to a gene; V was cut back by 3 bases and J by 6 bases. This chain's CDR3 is CASSPQGVRQPQHF. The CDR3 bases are TGTGCCAGCTCACCCCAGGGGGTCCGTCAGCCCCAGCATTTT.